This TCR beta chain derives from a study of OX40 agonist ivuxolimab in advanced cancers. Study-wide context: An anti-OX40 (CD134) antibody with agonistic activity, ivuxolimab, was administered to patients. Ivuxolimab was delivered to patients intravenously every 2 weeks at doses spanning 0.01 to 10 mg/kg. Regarding the study as a whole: More expanded clones were seen, on average, in CD8+ T cells than in CD4+.

Note on this clone: Its antigen remains unidentified.

This CDR3 has 15 amino acids. Germline V gene lookup returns CDR1 GTSNPN and CDR2 SVGIG (reference sequence). J gave up 2 bases and V 3 bases, and 5 bases lay outside the gene matches. Clones were read by immunoSEQ multiplex PCR, and TCRdb kept only the in-frame ones, dropping some. The table has about 58,000 clones, over 75% seen once. The TCR was taken from an adult with an advanced solid tumor such as melanoma, head and neck, liver or kidney cancer. J is TRBJ2-5 and V is TRBV30; 11 bases line up with TRBD2. Sequencing was performed on CD4+ or CD8+ T cells sorted from blood, taken in a trial of the OX40 agonist ivuxolimab. CDR3 protein: CAWRRGLADQETQYF. CDR3 nucleotide sequence: TGTGCCTGGAGGAGGGGACTAGCGGATCAAGAGACCCAGTACTTC.